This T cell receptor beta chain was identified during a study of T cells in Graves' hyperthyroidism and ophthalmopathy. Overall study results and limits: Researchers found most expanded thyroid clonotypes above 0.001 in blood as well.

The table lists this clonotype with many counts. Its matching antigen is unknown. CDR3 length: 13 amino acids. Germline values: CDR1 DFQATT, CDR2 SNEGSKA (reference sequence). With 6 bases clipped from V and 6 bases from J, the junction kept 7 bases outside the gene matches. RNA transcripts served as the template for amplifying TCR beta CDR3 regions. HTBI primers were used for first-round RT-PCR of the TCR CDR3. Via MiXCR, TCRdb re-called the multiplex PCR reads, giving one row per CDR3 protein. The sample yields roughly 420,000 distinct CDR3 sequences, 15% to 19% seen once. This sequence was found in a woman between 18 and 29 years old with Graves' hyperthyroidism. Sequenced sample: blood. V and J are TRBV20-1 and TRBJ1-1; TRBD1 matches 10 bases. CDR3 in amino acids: CSAPGQGMAEAFF. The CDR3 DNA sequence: TGCAGTGCCCCGGGACAGGGGATGGCTGAAGCTTTCTTT.